This T cell receptor (beta chain) was documented in a study of spatial heterogeneity in lung cancer. This clonotype was seen repeatedly, ten times or more. Its antigen is unidentified. The time point denotes: sample taken at primary tumor resection. Unsorted whole RNA of tumor, nontumor lung or frozen PBMC was sequenced. A unique molecular identifier was carried by every single TCR cDNA molecule. TCRdb ran MiXCR on the 5' RACE reads and lists one entry per CDR3 protein. Among 77,000 or so distinct CDR3 sequences, 15% to 20% were seen once, and the ten largest hold 5% to 8%. The V gene's germline CDR1 is SNHLY and CDR2 FYNNEI. The CDR3 sequence is 15 residues long. After removal of 5 bases from V and 2 bases from J, the junction contained 5 bases not matched to a gene. Broader study findings: Ubiquitous expanded tumor TCRs surfaced in blood more at resection than they did at follow-up.

The sequence was obtained from a male donor with early-stage non-small cell lung cancer. The source material was PBMCs, sampled at surgery. This chain links TRBV2 with TRBJ1-5; TRBD1 matches 8 bases. In DNA form, the CDR3 reads TGTGCCAGCAGTCCCGGACAGGGACGCAATCAGCCCCAGCATTTT. Amino acid sequence: CASSPGQGRNQPQHF.